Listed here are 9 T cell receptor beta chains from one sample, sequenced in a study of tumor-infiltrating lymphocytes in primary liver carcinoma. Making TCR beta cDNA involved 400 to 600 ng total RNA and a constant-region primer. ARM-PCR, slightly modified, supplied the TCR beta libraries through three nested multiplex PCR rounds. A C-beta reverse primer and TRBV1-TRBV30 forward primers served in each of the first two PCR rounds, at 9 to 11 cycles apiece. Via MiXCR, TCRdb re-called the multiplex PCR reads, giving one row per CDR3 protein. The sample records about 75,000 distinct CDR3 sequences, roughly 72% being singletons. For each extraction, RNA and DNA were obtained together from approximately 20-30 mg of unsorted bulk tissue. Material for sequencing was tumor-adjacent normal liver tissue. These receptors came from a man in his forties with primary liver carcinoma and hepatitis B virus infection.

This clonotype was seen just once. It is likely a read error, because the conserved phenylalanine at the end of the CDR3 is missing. For the CDR3, the DNA is TGTGCCAGCAGCTTGGACAATGAGCAGTTCCTA. The encoded protein is CASSLDNEQFL. V and J are TRBV5-6 and TRBJ2-1; D is unclear. Germline values: CDR1 SGHDT, CDR2 YYEEEE. V shed 0 bases and J shed 5 bases, with 0 bases lying between them. The CDR3 is 11 amino acids.

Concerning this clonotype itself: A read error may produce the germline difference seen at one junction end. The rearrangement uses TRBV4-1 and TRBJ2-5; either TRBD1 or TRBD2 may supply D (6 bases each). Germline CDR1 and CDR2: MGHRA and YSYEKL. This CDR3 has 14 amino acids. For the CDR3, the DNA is TGTGCCAGCAGCTGGGGGGACACCCAAGAGACCCAGTCCTTC. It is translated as CASSWGDTQETQSF.

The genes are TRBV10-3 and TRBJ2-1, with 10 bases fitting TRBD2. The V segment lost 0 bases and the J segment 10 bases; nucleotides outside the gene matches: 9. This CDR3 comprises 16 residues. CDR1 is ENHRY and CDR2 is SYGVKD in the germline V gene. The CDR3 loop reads CAISESRASGSREQFF. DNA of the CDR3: TGTGCCATCAGTGAGTCAAGGGCTAGCGGGAGTCGCGAGCAGTTCTTC.

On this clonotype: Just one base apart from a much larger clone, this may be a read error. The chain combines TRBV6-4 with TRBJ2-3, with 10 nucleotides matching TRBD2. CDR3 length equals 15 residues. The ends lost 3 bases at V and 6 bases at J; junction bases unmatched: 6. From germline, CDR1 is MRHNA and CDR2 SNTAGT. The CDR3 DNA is TGTGCCAGCAGTGAGCTAGCGGGAGTGCCGGATACGCAGTATTTT. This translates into CASSELAGVPDTQYF.

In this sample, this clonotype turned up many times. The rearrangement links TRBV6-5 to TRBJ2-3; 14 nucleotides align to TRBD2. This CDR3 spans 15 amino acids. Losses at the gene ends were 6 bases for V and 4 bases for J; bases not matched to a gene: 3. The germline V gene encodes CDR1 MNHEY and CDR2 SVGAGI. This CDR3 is CASSPGLAGADTQYF. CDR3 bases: TGTGCCAGCAGCCCGGGACTAGCGGGAGCAGATACGCAGTATTTT.

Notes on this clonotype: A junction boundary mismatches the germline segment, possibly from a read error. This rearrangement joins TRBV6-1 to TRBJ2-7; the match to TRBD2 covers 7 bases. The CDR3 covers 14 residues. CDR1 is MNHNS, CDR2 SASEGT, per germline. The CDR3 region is CASIQAGVGHEQYF. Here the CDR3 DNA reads TGTGCCAGCATTCAGGCGGGAGTTGGGCACGAACAGTACTTC.

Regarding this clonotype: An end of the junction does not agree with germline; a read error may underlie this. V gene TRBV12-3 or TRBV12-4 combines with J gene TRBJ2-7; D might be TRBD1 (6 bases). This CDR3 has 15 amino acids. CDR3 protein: CASRLRDTSTYERYF. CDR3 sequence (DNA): TGTGCCAGCCGACTAAGGGACACGAGCACCTACGAGCGGTACTTC.

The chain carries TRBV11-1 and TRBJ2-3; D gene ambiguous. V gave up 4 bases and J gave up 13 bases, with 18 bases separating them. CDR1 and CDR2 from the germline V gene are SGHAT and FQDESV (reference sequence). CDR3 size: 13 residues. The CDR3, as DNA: TGTGCCAGCAGCTATATTGGTACAGACACGGAGTATTTT. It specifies CASSYIGTDTEYF. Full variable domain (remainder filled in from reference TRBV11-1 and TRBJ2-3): EAEVAQSPRYKITEKSQAVAFWCDPISGHATLYWYRQILGQGPELLVQFQDESVVDDSQLPKDRFSAERLKGVDSTLKIQPAELGDSAMYLCASSYIGTDTEYFGPGTRLTVL.

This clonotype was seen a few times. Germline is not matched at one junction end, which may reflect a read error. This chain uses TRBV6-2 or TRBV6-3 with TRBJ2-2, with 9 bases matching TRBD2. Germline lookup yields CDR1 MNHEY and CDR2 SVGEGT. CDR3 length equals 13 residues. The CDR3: CASSYLLSGGLFF. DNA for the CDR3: TGTGCCAGCAGTTACTTATTAAGCGGGGGGCTGTTTTTC.